This is a list of T cell receptor beta chains from one sample in a study of blood T cells in healthy people across ages. One entry per CDR3 protein results from TCRdb running MiXCR on the 5' RACE reads. The table shows under 2 million distinct CDR3 sequences, with roughly 30% occurring only once. Input material: blood. These receptors originate from a young woman in good health. CDR3s leave out the opening cysteine and the closing phenylalanine or tryptophan. A D gene is named only where the DNA matches it firmly.

>TRBV12-3/TRBV12-4|-|TRBJ2-1
ASSFIAQGNEQF
>TRBV5-1|TRBD1|TRBJ1-2
ASSPRGQRRYGYT
>TRBV20-1|-|TRBJ2-1
SAILLREGPYNEQF
>TRBV20-1|TRBD2|TRBJ2-3
SASHSGGGTDTQY
>TRBV27|TRBD2|TRBJ2-7
ASSLRRETPEQY
>TRBV7-6|-|TRBJ1-5
ASSMDSNSNQPQH
>TRBV5-5|-|TRBJ2-4
ASSLALDFGGRRNIQY
>TRBV12-3/TRBV12-4|-|TRBJ2-7
ASSLRHDRIFPLEQY
>TRBV28|TRBD1|TRBJ1-5
VAGQFNQPQH
>TRBV15|-|TRBJ2-1
ATSRAIVGSKF
>TRBV9|-|TRBJ2-3
ASSVVGKRGTDTQY
>TRBV12-3/TRBV12-4|TRBD1|TRBJ2-2
ASSLGQVNTGELF
>TRBV21-1|-|TRBJ2-7
ASSGEYGYEQY
>TRBV4-1|-|TRBJ2-4
ASSSNRDPKNIQY
>TRBV20-1|-|TRBJ2-1
SAARGSGIYNEQF
>TRBV25-1|-|TRBJ2-5
ASSGHPGSGNEQY
>TRBV4-1|TRBD2|TRBJ2-7
ASSPLGREGDVLYEQY
>TRBV9|-|TRBJ2-5
ASSDRGGEETQY
>TRBV24-1|-|TRBJ2-3
ATSDPDSPSTDTQY
>TRBV5-5|-|-
ASRRTVGDEQY
>TRBV29-1|-|TRBJ1-2
SVEVGQGLSGYT
>TRBV20-1|TRBD2|TRBJ2-1
SAPPWTSGGGGETQF
>TRBV7-3|-|TRBJ1-1
ASSLRGLGGTGTEAF
>TRBV20-1|-|TRBJ1-3
SARGDGSDSGNTIY